This T cell receptor (beta chain) was observed in a study of vaccination and CD4 T cells after COVID-19. Overall study context: The study enrolled six male and four female convalescents, two of whom were Hispanic. The peptides that stimulated the cells were overlapping spike peptides from SARS-CoV-2, HCoV-NL63, HCoV-OC43 and HCoV-229E.

The treatment denotes: roughly 10-day PBMC culture with coronavirus spike peptide pools or control peptides (ViraFEST assay). All positive PCR tests were dated between March and December 2020, predating US Alpha, Beta and Delta variants. By negative selection, CD4+ T cells were isolated once culture had run for about 10 days. CDR1 and CDR2 from the germline V gene are MNHEY and SVGEGT. With V trimmed by 6 bases and J by 9 bases, 10 bases remained unmatched. This CDR3 is 15 amino acids long. The sample holds a few counts of this clonotype. Its antigen is not identified. Scientists ran DNA taken from cultured CD4+ T cells through the Oncomine TCR Beta short-read assay for sequencing. TCRdb redid the calling of the PCR reads with MiXCR, one entry per CDR3 protein. The table shows several thousand distinct CDR3 sequences, with 70% to 80% occurring only once.

The V gene is TRBV6-2 or TRBV6-3, the J gene TRBJ1-6, with TRBD1 matching 8 bases. The receptor was isolated from a human donor who had recovered from COVID-19. Sequenced input: CD4+ T cells from blood, cultured in vitro. DNA for the CDR3: TGTGCCAGCAGCCCTCAAGGACAGGGCCGTTCACCCCTCCACTTT. Protein product: CASSPQGQGRSPLHF.